This entry is about one T cell receptor (beta chain). A read error is possible here, since a much larger clone lies one base away. What was amplified from RNA transcripts were TCR beta CDR3 regions. During a first-round RT-PCR of the TCR CDR3, the HTBI primer set was used. Each CDR3 protein is one row after TCRdb ran MiXCR on the multiplex PCR reads. The sample holds 600,000 to 800,000 distinct CDR3 sequences; under 45% are singletons and the top ten take around 30%. The ends lost 3 bases at V and 5 bases at J; junction bases unmatched: 9. The CDR3 runs 14 residues. Germline V gene sequence: CDR1 SQVTM, CDR2 ANQGSEA. This specimen comes from a study of T cells in Graves' hyperthyroidism and ophthalmopathy.

The TCR comes from a middle-aged woman with Graves' hyperthyroidism. The chain has TRBV29-1 and TRBJ2-5; the match to TRBD1 covers 7 bases. The specimen sequenced was blood. The CDR3 region has the DNA TGCAGCGTTGATGAACAGGGGACACCGGAGACCCAGTACTTC. Translated, it gives CSVDEQGTPETQYF.